One and the same sample provided the 4 T cell receptor beta chains below, sequenced in a study of blood T cell repertoires in COVID-19. TCRdb keeps only in-frame clones here, not all; method: immunoSEQ multiplex PCR. The table lists 450,000 to 500,000 clones, approximately 85% of them singletons. The sample consisted of peripheral blood. The origin of the receptors is a human donor in a cohort sampled during active COVID-19.

In its sample, this clone was seen a few times. The chain is built from TRBV7-9 and TRBJ1-1; D may be TRBD1 (5 bases). V lost 6 bases and J lost 5, with 7 bases in between. The CDR3 extends over 11 amino acids. Germline lookup yields CDR1 SEHNR and CDR2 FQNEAQ (reference sequence). The CDR3 sequence is CASSQGTEAFF. The DNA for the CDR3 is TGTGCCAGCAGTCAGGGTACTGAAGCTTTCTTT.

A few counts support this clone. The chain recombines TRBV11-2 with TRBJ2-1, with a tentative D call TRBD2 (5 bases). V gave up 5 bases and J gave up 5 bases, with 7 bases separating them. There are 12 residues in the CDR3. Looked up from germline, CDR1 is SGHAT and CDR2 is FQNNGV. CDR3 residues: CASSKTNNEQFF. The CDR3 coding sequence is TGTGCCAGCAGCAAGACTAACAATGAGCAGTTCTTC.

CDR3 sequence: CASSSPDRASSGANVLTF. The CDR3 DNA sequence: TGCGCCAGCAGCTCACCGGACAGGGCGAGTTCTGGGGCCAACGTCCTGACTTTC. The chain joins TRBV5-1 to TRBJ2-6, with 8 bases identical to TRBD1. CDR1 is SGHRS and CDR2 is YFSETQ in the germline V gene. CDR3 length: 18 amino acids. The V gene end was trimmed by 3 bases and the J gene end by 1 base; junction bases not matched to a gene: 9.

The genes are TRBV24-1 and TRBJ1-4; D gene uncertain. The CDR3 has 17 amino acids. The ends were cut back, 5 bases at V and 0 bases at J, with 15 bases in the middle. Germline V gene data show CDR1 as KGHDR and CDR2 as SFDVKD. The CDR3, as DNA: TGTGCCACCAGTGTCGAGAGAGGGCCTGCAACTAATGAAAAACTGTTTTTT. Its protein is CATSVERGPATNEKLFF.